These 22 T cell receptor beta chains came from one sample sequenced in a study of spatial heterogeneity in lung cancer. Study-level findings and limits: Tumor mutation counts were tracked by expanded intratumoral alpha and beta TCR counts.

TCRdb reanalysed the 5' RACE reads using MiXCR and keeps one entry per CDR3 protein. The data contain approximately 20,000 distinct CDR3 sequences, 6% to 7.5% of them singletons. Time point defined: sample taken at primary tumor resection. Their cognate antigens are unknown. Source: lung tumor tissue, taken at surgery. Receptors originate from a female donor with early-stage non-small cell lung cancer.

The J gene is TRBJ2-5, the V gene TRBV4-2; tentative D call: TRBD2 (6 bases). V was trimmed by 0 bases and J by 0 bases, leaving 8 bases between them. The CDR3 is made up of 15 amino acids. Germline values: CDR1 LGHNA, CDR2 YNFKEQ. The CDR3 protein is CASSQESGYQETQYF. CDR3 DNA sequence: TGTGCCAGCAGCCAAGAAAGCGGGTACCAAGAGACCCAGTACTTC.

The chain carries TRBV4-3 and TRBJ2-1; D may be TRBD1 (6 bases). CDR1 and CDR2 (germline): LGHNA, YSLEER. V gave up 0 bases and J gave up 4 bases, with 7 bases separating them. The CDR3 sequence is 14 residues long. CDR3 sequence reads: CASSQEQGYNEQFF. Here the CDR3 DNA reads TGCGCCAGCAGCCAAGAGCAGGGGTACAATGAGCAGTTCTTC.

This clonotype has ten or more counts. V usage is TRBV3-1 and J usage is TRBJ2-3; the match to TRBD2 covers 7 bases. The CDR3 has 20 residues. CDR1 LGHDT and CDR2 YNNKEL come from the germline V gene (reference sequence). V dropped 4 bases and J dropped 0; count of bases not matched to a gene: 19. In nucleotides, the CDR3 is TGTGCCAGCAGCCCGCGCCTTCCCCGACTAGCCCTTTCTAGCACAGATACGCAGTATTTT. Translation: CASSPRLPRLALSSTDTQYF.

Many counts were recorded for this clonotype. The V call is TRBV12-3 or TRBV12-4, the J call TRBJ2-7; D not resolved. The CDR3 is 16 residues long. V was trimmed by 3 bases and J by 0 bases, leaving 15 bases between them. The CDR3 protein is CASSFDDLPASYEQYF. The CDR3 DNA reads as TGTGCCAGCAGTTTTGACGATCTCCCTGCCTCCTACGAGCAGTACTTC.

This clonotype was counted at least ten times. The chain carries TRBV5-6 and TRBJ2-3; D possibly corresponds to TRBD1 (5 bases). CDR1 SGHDT and CDR2 YYEEEE come from the germline V gene. This CDR3 has 14 amino acids. Between the trimmed V and J ends, which lost 1 base and 6 bases, there was a span of 12 bases. The CDR3 DNA is TGTGCCAGCAGCTTGACAGGTCCTGCGGATACGCAGTATTTT. Translated, it gives CASSLTGPADTQYF.

There are many counts of this clonotype. The chain couples TRBV7-3 to TRBJ2-3; 8 bases map to TRBD1. V was clipped by 5 bases and J by 0 bases; unmatched bases: 4. Germline CDR1 SGHTA, CDR2 FQGTGA. The CDR3 is 15 residues long. The CDR3 sequence: CASSTRQGSTDTQYF. The DNA for the CDR3 is TGTGCCAGCAGCACTCGACAGGGGAGCACAGATACGCAGTATTTT.

V usage is TRBV12-3 or TRBV12-4 and J usage is TRBJ2-3, with D unresolved. The CDR3 runs to 16 residues. V shed 6 bases and J shed 0 bases, with 16 bases lying between them. This CDR3 reads CASSPDGPASTDTQYF. The CDR3 nucleotides are TGTGCCAGCAGCCCAGACGGCCCGGCTAGCACAGATACGCAGTATTTT.

The chain is built from TRBV7-9 and TRBJ2-7; weak D call: TRBD1 (5 bases). This CDR3 comprises 15 residues. Germline CDR1 is SEHNR and CDR2 is FQNEAQ (reference sequence). V shed 4 bases and J shed 5 bases, with 18 bases lying between them. The CDR3 DNA reads TGTGCCAGCAGCTCCCAGGGTGGGCAGAGACACGAGCAGTACTTC. The encoded protein is CASSSQGGQRHEQYF. The full variable domain, its missing parts supplied by reference TRBV7-9 and TRBJ2-7, is DTGVSQNPRHKITKRGQNVTFRCDPISEHNRLYWYRQTLGQGPEFLTYFQNEAQLEKSRLLSDRFSAERPKGSFSTLEIQRTEQGDSAMYLCASSSQGGQRHEQYFGPGTRLTVT.

This clonotype was counted many times. The chain recombines TRBV27 with TRBJ2-2, with D possibly being TRBD2 (6 bases). Between the trimmed V and J ends, which lost 6 bases and 9 bases, there was a span of 11 bases. The CDR3 totals 12 residues. Germline V gene sequence: CDR1 MNHEY, CDR2 SMNVEV (reference sequence). CDR3 amino acids: CASRGGRRELFF. The CDR3 DNA is TGTGCCAGCAGGGGGGGTCGACGGGAGCTGTTTTTT.

This chain uses TRBV2 with TRBJ1-2, with TRBD1 matching over 9 bases. The ends lost 4 bases at V and 7 bases at J; junction bases unmatched: 4. Germline assignment: CDR1 SNHLY and CDR2 FYNNEI. CDR3 length: 13 residues. The CDR3 reads CASSGTGETGYTF. The CDR3 DNA reads as TGTGCCAGCAGTGGGACAGGGGAAACTGGCTACACCTTC.

The chain recombines TRBV12-5 with TRBJ2-6; TRBD2 is a possible D gene (6 bases). V was cut by 7 bases and J by 2 bases, with 18 bases left in between. CDR1 and CDR2 from the germline V gene are LGHNT and FRNRAP. This CDR3 region has 17 residues. CDR3 nucleotide sequence: TGTGCTAGTGTCCCCGGGAGTCCGGATACTGGGGCCAACGTCCTGACTTTC. This sequence encodes CASVPGSPDTGANVLTF.

This clonotype was counted at least ten times. The chain is built from TRBV20-1 and TRBJ2-4, with 10 bases identical to TRBD2. Germline V gene sequence: CDR1 DFQATT, CDR2 SNEGSKA (reference sequence). The CDR3 is 16 amino acids. V shed 2 bases, J shed 7 bases, and the junction held 11 bases outside the gene matches. CDR3 protein: CSARPPWGSGGNIQYF. In nucleotides, the CDR3 is TGCAGTGCTAGACCCCCCTGGGGTAGCGGGGGGAACATTCAGTACTTC.

This clonotype turned up a few times. The chain is built from TRBV2 and TRBJ2-1; TRBD2 matches at 12 bases. V dropped 11 bases and J dropped 6; count of bases not matched to a gene: 17. In germline, CDR1 is SNHLY, CDR2 FYNNEI. The CDR3 is made up of 17 amino acids. CDR3 sequence reads: CASLGTSGSIPLNEQFF. In nucleotides, the CDR3 is TGTGCCTCCCTCGGGACTAGCGGGTCCATCCCCCTCAATGAGCAGTTCTTC.

By share, this clonotype ranks as medium-sized. The chain uses TRBV28 and TRBJ2-7, with 9 nucleotides matching TRBD1. The length of the CDR3 is 16 residues. CDR1 and CDR2 (germline): MDHEN, SYDVKM. V was clipped by 5 bases and J by 1 base; unmatched bases: 9. The CDR3 DNA is TGTGCCAGCAGTCCAACCTGGACAGGGGAATCCTACGAGCAGTACTTC. Translating it yields CASSPTWTGESYEQYF.

There are a few counts of this clonotype. The chain employs TRBV20-1 and TRBJ2-5; the match to TRBD1 covers 7 bases. CDR1 is DFQATT and CDR2 is SNEGSKA in the germline V gene (reference sequence). CDR3 length: 14 residues. J was trimmed by 5 bases and V by 4 bases; bases with no gene match: 10. CDR3 nucleotides: TGCAGTGCTAACAGAGGGGGCGCAGGGGAGACCCAGTACTTC. This sequence encodes CSANRGGAGETQYF.

This clonotype was detected many times. The chain is built from TRBV7-2 and TRBJ2-3, with 7 bases identical to TRBD1. Germline-derived CDR1 and CDR2 are SGHTA and FQGNSA. The CDR3 sequence is 14 residues long. Losses at the gene ends were 4 bases for V and 0 bases for J; bases not matched to a gene: 1. In DNA form, the CDR3 reads TGTGCCAGCAGCTCGGGACAGAGCACAGATACGCAGTATTTT. Translating it yields CASSSGQSTDTQYF.

This clonotype has at least ten counts. The J gene is TRBJ2-7, the V gene TRBV20-1, with D maybe TRBD1 (5 bases). The ends were cut back, 0 bases at V and 2 bases at J, with 11 bases in the middle. Looked up from germline, CDR1 is DFQATT and CDR2 is SNEGSKA (reference sequence). This CDR3 has 14 amino acids. The CDR3 coding sequence is TGCAGTGCTAGAGATCAAACAGGAACCTACGAGCAGTACTTC. Translating gives CSARDQTGTYEQYF.

This clonotype was recorded at least ten times. The chain recombines TRBV24-1 with TRBJ2-3; no clear D. V lost 4 bases and J lost 0, with 13 bases in between. The CDR3 is made up of 16 amino acids. CDR1 is KGHDR, CDR2 SFDVKD, per germline. The chain's CDR3 is CATSDPSPASTDTQYF. The CDR3 bases are TGTGCCACCAGTGACCCTTCCCCCGCTAGCACAGATACGCAGTATTTT.

This clonotype came up many times. The chain employs TRBV29-1 and TRBJ2-1; TRBD2 matches 9 bases. Trimming at V came to 2 bases and at J to 5 bases, leaving 1 base not matched to a gene. Germline CDR1 reads SQVTM; CDR2 reads ANQGSEA. The CDR3 length is 13 residues. The CDR3 nucleotides read TGCAGCGTTGAAAGGACTAGCGACAATGAGCAGTTCTTC. Translated, it gives CSVERTSDNEQFF.

This clonotype turned up a few times. V and J are TRBV10-3 and TRBJ1-2; no reliable D call. The CDR3 runs to 14 residues. Deletions cut 0 bases from V and 3 bases from J, with 8 bases between. Per the germline V gene, CDR1 is ENHRY and CDR2 is SYGVKD. The CDR3 sequence is CAISESDGDYGYTF. The CDR3 bases are TGTGCCATCAGTGAGTCGGATGGTGACTATGGCTACACCTTC.

In the case of this clonotype: This may be a read error, as it is one base from a much larger clone. J is TRBJ2-1 and V is TRBV6-2 or TRBV6-3; a weak D match, TRBD1 (6 bases). Germline-derived CDR1 and CDR2 are MNHEY and SVGEGT. The CDR3 is 16 residues long. The CDR3 here is CASSDVGDTLYNQQFF. CDR3 nucleotide sequence: TGTGCCAGCAGCGACGTCGGGGACACCCTCTACAATCAGCAGTTCTTC.

This clonotype was counted ten times or more. As DNA, the CDR3 is TGTGCCAGCAGCCCAGGGACACTAGGATCAAATGAGCAGTTCTTC. Its protein product is CASSPGTLGSNEQFF. The chain recombines TRBV9 with TRBJ2-1; D may be TRBD1 (6 bases). From germline, CDR1 is SGDLS and CDR2 YYNGEE. This CDR3 is 15 amino acids long. Trimming removed 4 bases from V and 7 bases from J, with 18 bases in between.